A single sample gave rise to the 11 T cell receptor beta chains below, sequenced in a study of a mutant IDH1 vaccine in newly diagnosed glioma. The protocol was immunoSEQ multiplex PCR, while the TCRdb copy is restricted to in-frame clones and leaves out a portion. Of 35,000 to 45,000 clones listed, around 91% were seen once; the top ten hold roughly 1.5%. Time point: week 35, safety follow-up. Doses comprised 300 ug of mutant IDH1 20-mer peptide each, plus topical imiquimod. What these receptors recognize is not known. Here the sequenced sample was PBMCs, taken from a glioma patient whose treatment included an IDH1 peptide vaccine. The receptor set was obtained from a middle-aged man with glioma.

The chain carries TRBV6-5 and TRBJ1-2; D ambiguous. V shed 2 bases and J shed 7 bases, with 20 bases lying between them. The CDR3 loop spans 16 amino acids. Germline CDR1 MNHEY, CDR2 SVGAGI. This chain's CDR3 is CASSYATPGAPGGYTF. CDR3 nucleotides: TGTGCCAGCAGTTACGCAACCCCGGGAGCCCCTGGTGGCTACACCTTC.

The genes are TRBV2 and TRBJ2-7; a possible D gene is TRBD2 (5 bases). Germline V gene lookup returns CDR1 SNHLY and CDR2 FYNNEI. The CDR3 is made up of 14 amino acids. Trimming removed 6 bases at V and 0 bases at J, with 12 bases between. The CDR3 here is CASRPRVVSYEQYF. In DNA form, the CDR3 reads TGTGCCAGCAGGCCGAGGGTAGTCTCCTACGAGCAGTACTTC.

V is TRBV11-1 and J is TRBJ1-1; 9 nucleotides match TRBD1. This CDR3 contains 14 residues. Germline trimming cut 5 bases from V and 7 bases from J; bases unmatched to any gene: 8. Germline CDR1 and CDR2: SGHAT and FQDESV (reference sequence). The CDR3 loop is CASSVGTGFNEAFF. DNA for the CDR3: TGTGCCAGCAGCGTCGGGACAGGGTTTAATGAAGCTTTCTTT.

The CDR3 reads CASSPGQGTYEQYV. CDR3 DNA sequence: TGTGCCAGCTCCCCAGGACAGGGGACCTACGAGCAGTACGTC. The V call is TRBV18, the J call TRBJ2-7, with 9 bases lining up with TRBD1. V trimming: 6 bases; J trimming: 2 bases; junction bases outside the gene matches: 5. This CDR3 region has 14 residues. The germline V gene encodes CDR1 KGHSH and CDR2 LQKENI.

The rearrangement links TRBV7-9 to TRBJ1-2; D uncertain. The germline V gene encodes CDR1 SEHNR and CDR2 FQNEAQ (reference sequence). CDR3 length: 14 residues. Between the trimmed V and J ends, which lost 5 bases and 8 bases, there was a span of 18 bases. The CDR3 protein is CASSPDLGTSGYTF. CDR3 in DNA: TGTGCCAGCAGCCCAGATCTGGGTACGAGCGGCTACACCTTC.

The rearrangement uses TRBV10-3 and TRBJ1-1; no firm D call. Germline V gene data show CDR1 as ENHRY and CDR2 as SYGVKD. The CDR3 extends over 13 amino acids. Between the trimmed V and J ends, which lost 3 bases and 2 bases, there was a span of 7 bases. DNA of the CDR3: TGTGCCATCAGTGAAGAACTAAACACTGAAGCTTTCTTT. Translated, it gives CAISEELNTEAFF.

The V gene is TRBV7-9, the J gene TRBJ2-1, with 7 nucleotides matching TRBD2. V lost 5 bases to trimming and J lost 2 bases; unmatched junction nucleotides: 9. The CDR3 sequence is 16 residues long. Germline V gene data show CDR1 as SEHNR and CDR2 as FQNEAQ (reference sequence). CDR3 nucleotide sequence: TGTGCCAGCAGCCCCCCCCCGGGGACTACCTACAATGAGCAGTTCTTC. Residues: CASSPPPGTTYNEQFF.

The chain links TRBV27 to TRBJ2-1; D is possibly TRBD2 (6 bases). This CDR3 contains 15 residues. Between the trimmed V and J ends, which lost 6 bases and 6 bases, there was a span of 18 bases. Germline lookup yields CDR1 MNHEY and CDR2 SMNVEV (reference sequence). The DNA of the CDR3 is TGTGCCAGCAGCCTAACGGGACTGGGGATCAATGAGCAGTTCTTC. Protein: CASSLTGLGINEQFF.

CDR3 amino acids: CASSQDVGRGYTF. The CDR3 DNA sequence: TGTGCCAGCAGCCAAGACGTTGGGAGGGGCTACACCTTC. This sequence joins TRBV4-2 and TRBJ1-2; no clear D. Looked up from germline, CDR1 is LGHNA and CDR2 is YNFKEQ. V shed 0 bases and J shed 8 bases, with 10 bases lying between them. CDR3 length: 13 amino acids.

This chain links TRBV11-2 with TRBJ2-7; D not resolved. V lost 0 bases and J lost 3, with 12 bases in between. CDR3 length: 15 residues. Per the germline V gene, CDR1 is SGHAT and CDR2 is FQNNGV. The CDR3 sequence is CASSLEGMSGYEQYV. Here the CDR3 DNA reads TGTGCCAGCAGCTTAGAAGGGATGTCGGGCTACGAGCAGTACGTC.

V and J are TRBV7-2 and TRBJ1-1; 7 bases align to TRBD1. The junction had 4 bases not matched to a gene; V was cut back by 5 bases and J by 4 bases. The CDR3 is made up of 13 amino acids. Germline V gene sequence: CDR1 SGHTA, CDR2 FQGNSA. For the CDR3, the DNA is TGTGCCAGCAGCGTCGGACAGGTCACTGAAGCTTTCTTT. Translating it yields CASSVGQVTEAFF.